This TCR beta chain was identified in a study of blood T cell repertoires in COVID-19. On the study more broadly: T cells, B-cell-depleted T cells, or PBMCs provided the cDNA or gDNA that served as material.

Participants were placed into cohorts based on the clinical history they reported. Cohort 3 recovery required two negative PCRs, clearance, or symptom resolution. Source study methods: It was from reference gene primer amplification that nucleated cell counts were estimated. Using immunoSEQ multiplex PCR, the repertoire was profiled, and TCRdb retains in-frame clones only, with some absent. V, J and clone size were drawn from that table, and D and trimming were deduced from the DNA. The repertoire has about 350,000 clones, less than 90% of them found once; the top ten carry around 3%. This TCR came from a woman younger than 45 who had recovered from COVID-19. The sample taken for sequencing was PBMCs or T cells enriched from blood (not recorded which).

The CDR3 reads CASSLVSGNPGNTIYF. CDR3 in DNA: TGTGCCAGCAGCTTAGTATCGGGGAATCCTGGAAACACCATATATTTT. The chain recombines TRBV7-9 with TRBJ1-3; the D is unclear. Germline values: CDR1 SEHNR, CDR2 FQNEAQ (reference sequence). This CDR3 comprises 16 residues. Trimming stripped 1 base from V and 2 bases from J, with 12 bases between.